This entry concerns a single TCR beta chain. The protocol was immunoSEQ multiplex PCR, while the TCRdb copy is restricted to in-frame clones and leaves out a portion. This table holds about 79,000 clones, over 85% found once. CDR3 length: 12 residues. Trimming pared 6 bases from V and 4 bases from J, leaving 12 bases between. The germline CDR1 and CDR2 sequences are SQVTM and ANQGSEA. This specimen comes from a study of control samples from healthy donors and cancer patients. The TCR originated in a woman in her thirties or forties with lung cancer. The chain uses TRBV29-1 and TRBJ1-2; D is possibly TRBD1 (6 bases). The sample consisted of PBMCs. CDR3 in amino acids: CSVGEQGYGYTF. For the CDR3, the DNA is TGCAGCGTGGGGGAACAGGGCTATGGCTACACCTTC.